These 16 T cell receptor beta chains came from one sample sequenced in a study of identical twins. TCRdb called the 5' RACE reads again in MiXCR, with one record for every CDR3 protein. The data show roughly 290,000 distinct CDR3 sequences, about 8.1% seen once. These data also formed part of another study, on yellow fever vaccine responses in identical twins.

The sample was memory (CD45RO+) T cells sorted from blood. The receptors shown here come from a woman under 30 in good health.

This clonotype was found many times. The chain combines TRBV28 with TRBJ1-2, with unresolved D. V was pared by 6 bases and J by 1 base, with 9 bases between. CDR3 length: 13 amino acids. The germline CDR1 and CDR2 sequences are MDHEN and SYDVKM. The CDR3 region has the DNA TGTGCCAGCAGCTGGGAGCTTAACTATGGCTACACCTTC. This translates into CASSWELNYGYTF.

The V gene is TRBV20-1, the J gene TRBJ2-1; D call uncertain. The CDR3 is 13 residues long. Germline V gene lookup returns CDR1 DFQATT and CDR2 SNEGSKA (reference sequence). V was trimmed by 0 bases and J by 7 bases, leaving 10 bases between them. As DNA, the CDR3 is TGCAGTGCTAGAGATCCTCGAAGGAATGAGCAGTTCTTC. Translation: CSARDPRRNEQFF.

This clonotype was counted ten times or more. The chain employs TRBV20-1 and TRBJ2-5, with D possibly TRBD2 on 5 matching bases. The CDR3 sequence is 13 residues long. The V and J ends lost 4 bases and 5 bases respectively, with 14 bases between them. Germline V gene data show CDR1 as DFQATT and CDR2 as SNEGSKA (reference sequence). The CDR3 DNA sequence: TGCAGTGCTACCGAAGGAGGAGGCGAGACCCAGTACTTC. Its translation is CSATEGGGETQYF.

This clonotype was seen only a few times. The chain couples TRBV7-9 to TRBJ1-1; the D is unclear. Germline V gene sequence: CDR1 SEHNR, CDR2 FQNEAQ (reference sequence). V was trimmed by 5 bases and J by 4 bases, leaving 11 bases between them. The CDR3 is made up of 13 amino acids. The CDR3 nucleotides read TGTGCCAGCAGCAACGAATGGGGCACTGAAGCTTTCTTT. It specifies CASSNEWGTEAFF.

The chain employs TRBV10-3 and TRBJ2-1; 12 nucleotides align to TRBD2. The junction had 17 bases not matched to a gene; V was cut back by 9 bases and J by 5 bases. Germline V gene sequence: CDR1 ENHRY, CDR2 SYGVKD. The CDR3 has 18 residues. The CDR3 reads CAIRGPLAGGAKDNEQFF. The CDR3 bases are TGTGCCATTCGAGGGCCACTAGCGGGAGGAGCTAAAGACAATGAGCAGTTCTTC.

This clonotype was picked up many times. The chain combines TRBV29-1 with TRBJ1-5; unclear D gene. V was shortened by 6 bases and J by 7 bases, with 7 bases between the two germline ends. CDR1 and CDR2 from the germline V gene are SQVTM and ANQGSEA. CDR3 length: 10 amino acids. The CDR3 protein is CSVAGQPQHF. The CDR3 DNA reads TGCAGCGTAGCCGGGCAGCCCCAGCATTTT.

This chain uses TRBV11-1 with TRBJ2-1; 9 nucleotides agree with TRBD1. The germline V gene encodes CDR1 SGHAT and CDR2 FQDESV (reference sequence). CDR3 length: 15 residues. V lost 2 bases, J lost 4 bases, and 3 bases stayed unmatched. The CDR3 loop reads CASSLRGQGYNEQFF. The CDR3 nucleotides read TGTGCCAGCAGCTTAAGGGGACAGGGTTACAATGAGCAGTTCTTC.

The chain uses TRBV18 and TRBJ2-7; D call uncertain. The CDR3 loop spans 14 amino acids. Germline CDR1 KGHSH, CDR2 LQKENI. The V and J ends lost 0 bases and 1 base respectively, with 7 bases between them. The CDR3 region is CASSPPIQSYEQYF. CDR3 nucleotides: TGTGCCAGCTCACCACCGATCCAATCCTACGAGCAGTACTTC.

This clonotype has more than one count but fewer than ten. The CDR3 DNA follows: TGTGCCAGCAGCCTATTCTCCACCGGGGAGCTGTTTTTT. Translated, it gives CASSLFSTGELFF. The chain links TRBV6-6 to TRBJ2-2; D gene ambiguous. There are 13 residues in the CDR3. Germline V lookup: CDR1 MNHNY, CDR2 SVGAGI (reference sequence). Trimming shortened V by 6 bases and J by 4 bases, and 9 bases separated the two germline ends.

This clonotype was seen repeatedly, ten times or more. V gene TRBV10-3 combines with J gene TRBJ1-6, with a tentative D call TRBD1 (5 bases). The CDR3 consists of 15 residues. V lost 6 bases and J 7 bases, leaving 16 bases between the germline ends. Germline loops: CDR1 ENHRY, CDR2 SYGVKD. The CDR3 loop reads CAIRGGDGENSPLHF. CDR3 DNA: TGTGCCATCAGGGGAGGGGACGGAGAGAATTCACCCCTCCACTTT.

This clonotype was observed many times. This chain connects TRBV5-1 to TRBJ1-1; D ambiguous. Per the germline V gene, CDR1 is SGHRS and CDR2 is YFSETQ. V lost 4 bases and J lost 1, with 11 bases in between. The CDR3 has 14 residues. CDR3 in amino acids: CASSPPTSNTEAFF. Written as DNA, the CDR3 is TGCGCCAGCAGCCCCCCCACCTCGAACACTGAAGCTTTCTTT.

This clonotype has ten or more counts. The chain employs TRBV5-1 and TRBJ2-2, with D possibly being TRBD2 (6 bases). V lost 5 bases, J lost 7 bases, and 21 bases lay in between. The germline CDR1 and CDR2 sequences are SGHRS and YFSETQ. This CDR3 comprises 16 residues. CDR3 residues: CASRRGGGQGIGELFF. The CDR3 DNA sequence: TGCGCCAGCAGACGGGGAGGCGGCCAGGGAATCGGGGAGCTGTTTTTT.

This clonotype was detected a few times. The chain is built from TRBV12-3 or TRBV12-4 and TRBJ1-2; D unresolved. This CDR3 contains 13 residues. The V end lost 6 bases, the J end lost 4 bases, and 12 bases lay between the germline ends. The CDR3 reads CASSRVTSYGYTF. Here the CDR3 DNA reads TGTGCCAGCAGCCGGGTGACCAGCTATGGCTACACCTTC.

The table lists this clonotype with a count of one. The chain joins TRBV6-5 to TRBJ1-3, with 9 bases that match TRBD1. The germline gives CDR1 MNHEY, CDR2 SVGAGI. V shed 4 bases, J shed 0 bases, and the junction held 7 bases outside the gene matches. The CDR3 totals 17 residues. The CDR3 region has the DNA TGTGCCAGCAGTTCCGGACAGGGGTCCGGCTCTGGAAACACCATATATTTT. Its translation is CASSSGQGSGSGNTIYF.

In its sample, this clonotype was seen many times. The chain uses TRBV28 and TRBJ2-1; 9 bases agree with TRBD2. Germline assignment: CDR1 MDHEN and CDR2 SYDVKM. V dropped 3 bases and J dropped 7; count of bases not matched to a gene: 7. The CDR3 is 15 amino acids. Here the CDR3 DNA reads TGTGCCAGCAGTTTCGGGAGCGGGAGGAATAATGAGCAGTTCTTC. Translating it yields CASSFGSGRNNEQFF.

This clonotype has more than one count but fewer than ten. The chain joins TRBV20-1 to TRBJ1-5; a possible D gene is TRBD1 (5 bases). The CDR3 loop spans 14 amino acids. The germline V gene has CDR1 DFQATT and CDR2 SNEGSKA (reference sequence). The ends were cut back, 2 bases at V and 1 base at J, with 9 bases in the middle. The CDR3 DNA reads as TGCAGTGCTAGAACTGGGGGAAGCAATCAGCCCCAGCATTTT. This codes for CSARTGGSNQPQHF.